This T cell receptor (beta chain) is drawn from a study of breast tumors, draining lymph nodes, adjacent tissues. Notes on the study in general: Data only fit, rather than demonstrated, lymph node origin of most tumor T cells. Tumor repertoires ranked between lymph nodes and nontumor tissue in diversity, with V and J gene preferences.

The CDR3 has 16 residues. V shed 1 base and J shed 8 bases, with 17 bases lying between them. TCRdb called the multiplex PCR reads again in MiXCR, with one record for every CDR3 protein. Found here are about 230,000 distinct CDR3 sequences, 32% of them singletons; the top ten hold around 1.4%. Samples came from axillary lymph nodes draining the breast cancer. This clonotype was recorded many times. The antigen is not known. The chain joins TRBV12-3 or TRBV12-4 to TRBJ1-4, with D maybe TRBD1 (6 bases). The clonotype originates from a female donor with breast cancer. Some clones in this sample may be carry-over from other donors' samples. The sequenced material came from axillary lymph node tissue. The DNA of the CDR3 is TGTGCCAGCAGTTTAGGTGGGGGGGCCAGTTGGGAAAAACTGTTTTTT. The encoded protein is CASSLGGGASWEKLFF.